The 27 T cell receptor beta chains presented below share a single source sample, sequenced in a study of a mutant IDH1 vaccine in newly diagnosed glioma. Time point defined: week 5, during vaccination. In every dose of vaccine, 300 ug of mutant IDH1 20-mer peptide was given alongside topical imiquimod. Their antigen targets remain unknown. Libraries were prepared by immunoSEQ multiplex PCR; TCRdb keeps only in-frame clonotypes and omits some of them. The sample has around 30,000 clones, 56% seen once; the top ten hold approximately 9.9%. Sequences were derived from PBMCs, sampled from a glioma patient whose treatment included an IDH1 peptide vaccine. Receptors were obtained from a woman under 30 with glioma.

The chain joins TRBV7-8 to TRBJ2-2, with 9 bases aligning to TRBD2. The germline V gene has CDR1 SGHVS and CDR2 FQNEAQ. CDR3 size: 16 residues. With V trimmed by 5 bases and J by 7 bases, 11 bases remained unmatched. DNA of the CDR3: TGTGCCAGCAGCCCCGGGGGACTAGCTCTCGGCGGGGAGCTGTTTTTT. Amino acids: CASSPGGLALGGELFF.

This chain connects TRBV6-6 to TRBJ1-2, with 9 bases lining up with TRBD1. Germline loops: CDR1 MNHNY, CDR2 SVGAGI (reference sequence). CDR3 length equals 15 residues. V gave up 6 bases and J gave up 4 bases; unmatched junction bases: 9. The CDR3 sequence: CASSDRTGDPYGYTF. The CDR3 nucleotides are TGTGCCAGCAGCGATAGGACAGGGGACCCCTATGGCTACACCTTC.

V gene TRBV28 combines with J gene TRBJ1-5; D is possibly TRBD1 (5 bases). V dropped 2 bases and J dropped 7 bases, with 15 bases sitting between them. The germline V gene has CDR1 MDHEN and CDR2 SYDVKM. CDR3 size: 15 residues. CDR3 sequence reads: CASSLRAGARQPQHF. The CDR3 nucleotides are TGTGCCAGCAGTTTAAGGGCCGGGGCTAGACAGCCCCAGCATTTT.

The chain recombines TRBV19 with TRBJ1-6; the D is unclear. Between the trimmed V and J ends, which lost 3 bases and 6 bases, there was a span of 9 bases. Germline CDR1 LNHDA, CDR2 SQIVND (reference sequence). This CDR3 spans 14 amino acids. The CDR3 protein is CASSMSFGNSPLHF. CDR3 nucleotide sequence: TGTGCCAGTAGTATGAGTTTCGGTAATTCACCCCTCCACTTT.

The V call is TRBV11-3, the J call TRBJ2-1; 7 nucleotides agree with TRBD1. Germline CDR1 is SGHNT and CDR2 is YENEEA. The CDR3 runs 16 residues. V gave up 5 bases and J gave up 2 bases; unmatched junction bases: 9. The CDR3 DNA is TGTGCCAGCAGCGAGGGGCCGGGGACAGCCTACAATGAGCAGTTCTTC. This encodes CASSEGPGTAYNEQFF.

This clone has only one observation. This chain uses TRBV27 with TRBJ2-7; 12 positions agree with TRBD2. From germline, CDR1 is MNHEY and CDR2 SMNVEV (reference sequence). This CDR3 comprises 14 residues. V was pared by 5 bases and J by 5 bases, with 4 bases of the junction left unmatched. The CDR3 here is CASSLAGGPHEQYF. The CDR3 DNA follows: TGTGCCAGCAGTCTAGCGGGAGGGCCCCACGAGCAGTACTTC.

The chain carries TRBV7-2 and TRBJ2-7, with TRBD1 matching over 7 bases. The CDR3 runs to 13 residues. Germline V gives CDR1 SGHTA, CDR2 FQGNSA. J lost 4 bases, V lost 4 bases, and 4 bases had no gene match. CDR3 sequence reads: CASSSRDSYEQYF. The CDR3 DNA reads as TGTGCCAGCAGCTCCCGGGACAGTTACGAGCAGTACTTC.

V and J are TRBV19 and TRBJ2-3, with TRBD2 matching over 9 bases. The junction had 9 bases not matched to a gene; V was cut back by 8 bases and J by 3 bases. CDR3 length equals 15 residues. Per germline, CDR1 LNHDA and CDR2 SQIVND (reference sequence). Here the CDR3 reads CASATSGLLTDTQYF. The DNA for the CDR3 is TGTGCCAGTGCGACTAGCGGCCTCTTGACAGATACGCAGTATTTT.

This clone was seen a handful of times. V and J are TRBV20-1 and TRBJ2-7; no reliable D call. The V gene lost 3 bases and the J gene lost 7 bases, with 10 bases spanning the gap. Germline CDR1 is DFQATT and CDR2 is SNEGSKA (reference sequence). The CDR3 is made up of 11 amino acids. The CDR3 protein is CSARLGIEQYF. The CDR3 coding sequence is TGCAGTGCTAGGCTGGGGATAGAGCAGTACTTC.

The chain couples TRBV18 to TRBJ1-4; 10 nucleotides match TRBD1. Germline V gives CDR1 KGHSH, CDR2 LQKENI. Germline trimming cut 3 bases from V and 2 bases from J; bases unmatched to any gene: 0. CDR3 size: 15 residues. CDR3 protein: CASSPGQGTNEKLFF. CDR3 DNA: TGTGCCAGCTCACCGGGACAGGGGACTAATGAAAAACTGTTTTTT.

A few counts support this clone. The chain has TRBV7-9 and TRBJ1-2; D gene unclear. Germline V gene sequence: CDR1 SEHNR, CDR2 FQNEAQ (reference sequence). CDR3 length equals 13 residues. Between the trimmed V and J ends, which lost 1 base and 7 bases, there was a span of 10 bases. The CDR3 loop is CASSLDSSRGYTF. Written as DNA, the CDR3 is TGTGCCAGCAGCTTAGACTCCTCACGTGGCTACACCTTC.

This clone has just a few counts. J is TRBJ2-2 and V is TRBV27, with 8 bases that match TRBD1. Trimming removed 1 base from V and 7 bases from J; junction bases left unmatched: 8. Germline CDR1 and CDR2: MNHEY and SMNVEV (reference sequence). The CDR3 is made up of 16 amino acids. The CDR3 nucleotides read TGTGCCAGCAGTTTATGGGCAGGGGGCTCGGTCGGGGAGCTGTTTTTT. This sequence encodes CASSLWAGGSVGELFF.

A few counts support this clone. The chain is built from TRBV27 and TRBJ1-3; 8 bases line up with TRBD1. After removal of 5 bases from V and 0 bases from J, the junction contained 6 bases not matched to a gene. Germline assignment: CDR1 MNHEY and CDR2 SMNVEV (reference sequence). CDR3 size: 16 residues. In DNA form, the CDR3 reads TGTGCCAGCAGTGACCGGACAGGGAGCTCTGGAAACACCATATATTTT. It codes for CASSDRTGSSGNTIYF.

The chain employs TRBV6-5 and TRBJ2-2, with D maybe TRBD1 (5 bases). The CDR3 runs to 15 residues. Germline assignment: CDR1 MNHEY and CDR2 SVGAGI. V was pared by 3 bases and J by 2 bases, with 10 bases between. CDR3 in DNA: TGTGCCAGCAGTTATATCAGGGCTAACACCGGGGAGCTGTTTTTT. Residues: CASSYIRANTGELFF.

This chain joins TRBV7-6 and TRBJ1-3; D uncertain. There are 16 residues in the CDR3. With 1 base removed from V and 0 bases from J, the gap between germline ends came to 10 bases. Per germline, CDR1 SGHVS and CDR2 FNYEAQ. CDR3 region: CASSLDQLFSGNTIYF. For the CDR3, the DNA is TGTGCCAGCAGCTTAGATCAGCTTTTCTCTGGAAACACCATATATTTT.

The chain joins TRBV2 to TRBJ2-5, with D unresolved. CDR1 SNHLY and CDR2 FYNNEI come from the germline V gene. V was cut by 3 bases and J by 1 base, with 6 bases left in between. CDR3 length: 13 amino acids. CDR3: CASSDGFQETQYF. CDR3 bases: TGTGCCAGCAGTGACGGCTTCCAAGAGACCCAGTACTTC.

This clone appeared once. This chain links TRBV28 with TRBJ2-3, with D perhaps TRBD2 (5 bases). The germline gives CDR1 MDHEN, CDR2 SYDVKM. Trimming shortened V by 7 bases and J by 4 bases, and 9 bases separated the two germline ends. The CDR3 is 12 residues long. Here the CDR3 DNA reads TGTGCCAGCACCGAGAGGGCAGATACGCAGTATTTT. Translated: CASTERADTQYF.

This clone has only a few counts. The chain couples TRBV2 to TRBJ2-7; 8 positions agree with TRBD1. In germline, CDR1 is SNHLY, CDR2 FYNNEI. V shed 1 base and J 6 bases; nucleotides not matched to a gene: 8. The CDR3 sequence is 15 residues long. CDR3 protein: CASSEVARGLVEQYF. The DNA of the CDR3 is TGTGCCAGCAGTGAAGTGGCCAGGGGGCTGGTCGAGCAGTACTTC.

In DNA form, the CDR3 reads TGCAGCGTGGGGTGGGGGGTCGGCACTGAAGCTTTCTTT. Protein sequence: CSVGWGVGTEAFF. The rearrangement uses TRBV29-1 and TRBJ1-1, with a tentative D call TRBD1 (5 bases). This CDR3 contains 13 residues. V was cut by 6 bases and J by 4 bases, with 15 bases left in between. Germline V gene lookup returns CDR1 SQVTM and CDR2 ANQGSEA.

This clone was counted between two and nine times. The gene calls are TRBV5-4 and TRBJ2-3; 8 bases map to TRBD1. With 3 bases clipped from V and 0 bases from J, the junction kept 3 bases outside the gene matches. The CDR3 sequence is 15 residues long. Germline CDR1 and CDR2: SGHNT and YYREEE (reference sequence). CDR3 sequence (DNA): TGTGCCAGCAGCTCGGGACAGGTGAGCACAGATACGCAGTATTTT. Protein: CASSSGQVSTDTQYF. The full variable domain, completed using reference TRBV5-4 and TRBJ2-3, is ETGVTQSPTHLIKTRGQQVTLRCSSQSGHNTVSWYQQALGQGPQFIFQYYREEENGRGNFPPRFSGLQFPNYSSELNVNALELDDSALYLCASSSGQVSTDTQYFGPGTRLTVL.

V and J are TRBV29-1 and TRBJ2-3, with 10 bases aligning to TRBD2. Trimming took 4 bases from V and 4 from J; bases not matched to a gene: 5. The CDR3 sequence is 14 residues long. Germline-derived CDR1 and CDR2 are SQVTM and ANQGSEA. DNA of the CDR3: TGCAGCGTTGTACGAACTAGCGGGGCAGATACGCAGTATTTT. Residues: CSVVRTSGADTQYF.

The chain links TRBV4-3 to TRBJ2-2; the D is unclear. The CDR3 has 13 residues. Per germline, CDR1 LGHNA and CDR2 YSLEER. The V and J ends lost 4 bases and 7 bases respectively, with 10 bases between them. CDR3 amino acids: CASSLRNGGELFF. The DNA for the CDR3 is TGCGCCAGCAGCCTAAGAAATGGCGGGGAGCTGTTTTTT.

V usage is TRBV4-3 and J usage is TRBJ1-4; perhaps TRBD1 as D (6 bases). V was trimmed by 0 bases and J by 5 bases, leaving 10 bases between them. The CDR3 loop spans 15 amino acids. Germline V gene sequence: CDR1 LGHNA, CDR2 YSLEER. DNA of the CDR3: TGCGCCAGCAGCCAAGAGGCAGGGGACAATGAAAAACTGTTTTTT. Residues: CASSQEAGDNEKLFF.

The V and J genes are TRBV2 and TRBJ1-5; a possible D gene is TRBD1 (6 bases). Germline CDR1 is SNHLY and CDR2 is FYNNEI. Trimming pared 5 bases from V and 4 bases from J, leaving 15 bases between. The CDR3 is 15 residues long. CDR3 DNA: TGTGCCAGCAGTCTAGAGGACAGAACTAATCAGCCCCAGCATTTT. Its protein is CASSLEDRTNQPQHF.

In its sample, this clone was seen a few times. This chain connects TRBV6-1 to TRBJ1-4, with D possibly TRBD1 on 6 matching bases. Trimming removed 6 bases at V and 5 bases at J, with 16 bases between. This CDR3 is 15 amino acids long. Germline CDR1 reads MNHNS; CDR2 reads SASEGT. Here the CDR3 reads CASRGPTGSNEKLFF. CDR3 DNA sequence: TGTGCCAGCAGGGGACCCACAGGGTCCAATGAAAAACTGTTTTTT.

The chain links TRBV2 to TRBJ2-7; 7 bases are a match to TRBD2. Unmatched junction bases numbered 13, after V lost 8 bases and J lost 3 bases. The germline CDR1 and CDR2 sequences are SNHLY and FYNNEI. The CDR3 consists of 15 residues. In nucleotides, the CDR3 is TGTGCCAGCGGAGCTGAGGCGGGAGAAGGCTACGAGCAGTACTTC. Protein: CASGAEAGEGYEQYF.

This rearrangement joins TRBV18 to TRBJ1-2; 7 bases match TRBD1. The CDR3 consists of 14 residues. Germline V gene lookup returns CDR1 KGHSH and CDR2 LQKENI. The ends lost 4 bases at V and 4 bases at J; junction bases unmatched: 6. The CDR3 sequence: CASSHGDSRYGYTF. The DNA for the CDR3 is TGTGCCAGCTCACACGGGGACAGTCGCTATGGCTACACCTTC.